These 28 T cell receptor beta chains originate from one sample sequenced in a study of identical twins. TCRdb independently ran MiXCR on the 5' RACE reads; one entry per CDR3 protein. This table holds 500,000 to 650,000 distinct CDR3 sequences, more than 20% found once. This same sample was also taken into another study, of yellow fever vaccine responses in identical twins.

Sequenced material: CD4+ T cells sorted from blood. The origin of the receptors is a woman under 30 in good health.

CDR3 region: CASSQEPGRVYNEQFF. The CDR3 nucleotides are TGTGCCAGCAGCCAAGAACCCGGGAGGGTATACAATGAGCAGTTCTTC. This chain joins TRBV4-2 and TRBJ2-1, with 8 bases aligning to TRBD2. V trimming: 0 bases; J trimming: 4 bases; junction bases outside the gene matches: 5. Germline CDR1 reads LGHNA; CDR2 reads YNFKEQ. The CDR3 covers 16 residues.

In DNA form, the CDR3 reads TGTGCCAGCAGTTCTAGCGGGAGGAGGGCAGATACGCAGTATTTT. It translates to CASSSSGRRADTQYF. This chain uses TRBV6-5 with TRBJ2-3; 11 positions agree with TRBD2. The germline V gene has CDR1 MNHEY and CDR2 SVGAGI. With V trimmed by 4 bases and J by 4 bases, 4 bases remained unmatched. This CDR3 region has 15 residues.

The chain is built from TRBV12-3 or TRBV12-4 and TRBJ2-2, with 7 positions matching TRBD1. Losses at the gene ends were 7 bases for V and 5 bases for J; bases not matched to a gene: 4. The CDR3 contains 13 residues. The CDR3 reads CASIRDSTGELFF. The CDR3 coding sequence is TGTGCCAGCATCCGGGACAGTACCGGGGAGCTGTTTTTT.

The chain links TRBV24-1 to TRBJ2-3; perhaps TRBD2 as D (6 bases). There are 13 residues in the CDR3. The germline gives CDR1 KGHDR, CDR2 SFDVKD. Between the trimmed V and J ends, which lost 3 bases and 10 bases, there was a span of 13 bases. The CDR3 protein is CATSDGGTPSQYF. The CDR3 region has the DNA TGTGCCACCAGTGATGGCGGGACCCCTTCGCAGTATTTT.

This clonotype showed up many times. The chain couples TRBV29-1 to TRBJ2-5; tentatively, D is TRBD1 (6 bases). The germline gives CDR1 SQVTM, CDR2 ANQGSEA. Trimming cost V 6 bases and J 1 base, with 9 bases left between them. The CDR3 contains 12 residues. CDR3 nucleotide sequence: TGCAGCGTCGCCAGGGGCCAAGAGACCCAGTACTTC. This gives the protein CSVARGQETQYF.

The V call is TRBV20-1, the J call TRBJ1-2; D is ambiguous. Germline values: CDR1 DFQATT, CDR2 SNEGSKA (reference sequence). Trimming removed 2 bases from V and 2 bases from J, with 12 bases in between. This CDR3 comprises 14 residues. For the CDR3, the DNA is TGCAGTGCTAGATCTACAGAGACAAACTATGGCTACACCTTC. Its translation is CSARSTETNYGYTF.

The chain links TRBV3-1 to TRBJ2-5; a possible D gene is TRBD2 (6 bases). Germline CDR1 is LGHDT and CDR2 is YNNKEL (reference sequence). CDR3 length: 14 residues. The V end lost 2 bases, the J end lost 3 bases, and 10 bases lay between the germline ends. CDR3 DNA: TGTGCCAGCAGCCAAAGGGGCGGGAAAGAGACCCAGTACTTC. It is translated as CASSQRGGKETQYF.

This sequence joins TRBV20-1 and TRBJ2-1; unclear D gene. CDR1 is DFQATT, CDR2 SNEGSKA, per germline (reference sequence). The CDR3 length is 14 residues. Trimming left V 2 bases short and J 10 bases short, with 18 bases between. The CDR3 spells CSARSAGVSGEQFF. Written as DNA, the CDR3 is TGCAGTGCTAGAAGTGCCGGAGTCAGTGGAGAGCAGTTCTTC.

The CDR3 DNA follows: TGTGCCAGCAGCACCCGGGGAACGGGGCAAGAGACCCAGTACTTC. This sequence encodes CASSTRGTGQETQYF. The chain employs TRBV7-9 and TRBJ2-5, with D tentatively TRBD2 (5 bases). CDR1 and CDR2 (germline): SEHNR, FQNEAQ (reference sequence). The CDR3 runs 15 residues. The V gene lost 5 bases and the J gene lost 2 bases, with 15 bases spanning the gap.

The rearrangement joins TRBV28 to TRBJ1-5; no clear D gene. CDR1 and CDR2 from the germline V gene are MDHEN and SYDVKM. The V end lost 10 bases, the J end lost 3 bases, and 7 bases lay between the germline ends. The CDR3 runs to 11 residues. The DNA of the CDR3 is TGTGCCACCCAGGACAATCAGCCCCAGCATTTT. It translates to CATQDNQPQHF.

The chain couples TRBV7-9 to TRBJ2-7, with no clear D. The V gene lost 2 bases and the J gene lost 0 bases, with 11 bases spanning the gap. Germline assignment: CDR1 SEHNR and CDR2 FQNEAQ (reference sequence). The CDR3 has 15 amino acids. CDR3 nucleotides: TGTGCCAGCAGCTTATCAGCAGCAAGCTCCTACGAGCAGTACTTC. This gives the protein CASSLSAASSYEQYF.

The chain has TRBV20-1 and TRBJ2-5; the D gene is possibly TRBD1 (7 bases). Looked up from germline, CDR1 is DFQATT and CDR2 is SNEGSKA (reference sequence). The CDR3 consists of 12 residues. V was pared by 6 bases and J by 5 bases, with 13 bases between. DNA for the CDR3: TGCAGTGCATTGACAGGGAGGGAGACCCAGTACTTC. It codes for CSALTGRETQYF.

This clonotype was counted between two and nine times. This chain links TRBV5-1 with TRBJ2-1; TRBD2 is a possible D gene (5 bases). The CDR3 contains 20 residues. V lost 5 bases and J lost 0, with 27 bases in between. The germline V gene encodes CDR1 SGHRS and CDR2 YFSETQ. This CDR3 is CASSSVRGAAILSSYNEQFF. DNA of the CDR3: TGCGCCAGCAGTTCAGTACGGGGAGCGGCGATCCTGAGCTCCTACAATGAGCAGTTCTTC.

The rearrangement uses TRBV7-3 and TRBJ2-2; a weak D match, TRBD2 (6 bases). V was trimmed by 5 bases and J by 6 bases, leaving 13 bases between them. The CDR3 spans 14 residues. CDR1 and CDR2 from the germline V gene are SGHTA and FQGTGA. CDR3 sequence reads: CASSGSSASGELFF. CDR3 sequence (DNA): TGTGCCAGCAGCGGATCTAGCGCTTCCGGGGAGCTGTTTTTT.

This clonotype was counted a few times. J is TRBJ1-1 and V is TRBV12-3 or TRBV12-4; 8 nucleotides align to TRBD1. This CDR3 contains 14 residues. With 6 bases clipped from V and 0 bases from J, the junction kept 3 bases outside the gene matches. In DNA form, the CDR3 reads TGTGCCAGCAGGGGACAGGAAATGAACACTGAAGCTTTCTTT. Translation: CASRGQEMNTEAFF.

The chain is built from TRBV7-2 and TRBJ2-7, with 10 nucleotides matching TRBD2. Trimming at V came to 0 bases and at J to 4 bases, leaving 6 bases not matched to a gene. The V gene's germline CDR1 is SGHTA and CDR2 FQGNSA. The CDR3 consists of 16 residues. The CDR3 loop reads CASSLAWTSGIYEQYF. In nucleotides, the CDR3 is TGTGCCAGCAGCTTAGCTTGGACTAGCGGAATATACGAGCAGTACTTC.

This clonotype was picked up many times. The chain combines TRBV12-3 or TRBV12-4 with TRBJ1-3; tentatively, D is TRBD1 (5 bases). The ends were cut back, 6 bases at V and 1 base at J, with 13 bases in the middle. The CDR3 runs to 15 residues. As DNA, the CDR3 is TGTGCCAGCAGCAAAACAGGCCCATCTGGAAACACCATATATTTT. Protein product: CASSKTGPSGNTIYF.

The chain is built from TRBV3-1 and TRBJ2-3; D is tentatively TRBD1 or TRBD2 (5 bases each). The CDR3 is 14 residues long. Trimming shortened V by 7 bases and J by 1 base, and 12 bases separated the two germline ends. Germline loops: CDR1 LGHDT, CDR2 YNNKEL (reference sequence). The DNA of the CDR3 is TGTGCCAGCAACCCTCGAGGGGGCACAGATACGCAGTATTTT. Its protein is CASNPRGGTDTQYF.

The V and J genes are TRBV5-1 and TRBJ2-3; 11 nucleotides line up with TRBD2. V lost 4 bases, J lost 4 bases, and 11 bases stayed unmatched. There are 17 residues in the CDR3. The germline CDR1 and CDR2 sequences are SGHRS and YFSETQ. CDR3 DNA: TGCGCCAGCAGCCCCCGAGGGGGGACTAGCGGAGCAGATACGCAGTATTTT. Its translation: CASSPRGGTSGADTQYF. Drawing the rest from reference TRBV5-1 and TRBJ2-3, the complete variable domain is KAGVTQTPRYLIKTRGQQVTLSCSPISGHRSVSWYQQTPGQGLQFLFEYFSETQRNKGNFPGRFSGRQFSNSRSEMNVSTLELGDSALYLCASSPRGGTSGADTQYFGPGTRLTVL.

This clonotype has ten or more counts. The chain links TRBV20-1 to TRBJ2-5; 7 bases line up with TRBD1. This CDR3 comprises 14 residues. J was trimmed by 1 base and V by 3 bases; bases with no gene match: 5. The germline gives CDR1 DFQATT, CDR2 SNEGSKA (reference sequence). In nucleotides, the CDR3 is TGCAGTGCTAGTAGACAGGGCGGCCAAGAGACCCAGTACTTC. Translation gives CSASRQGGQETQYF.

The J gene is TRBJ2-2, the V gene TRBV28; D is ambiguous. The CDR3 runs 15 residues. Trimming shortened V by 6 bases and J by 6 bases, and 17 bases separated the two germline ends. Germline V gene sequence: CDR1 MDHEN, CDR2 SYDVKM. The CDR3 region is CASRRPGPGPGELFF. CDR3 bases: TGTGCCAGCAGACGACCGGGCCCCGGGCCCGGGGAGCTGTTTTTT.

CDR3 coding DNA: TGCGCCAGCAGCTCGGGACCATTAGAGGACAGGGGGCGAACATCTAACTCCTACGAGCAGTACGTC. This sequence encodes CASSSGPLEDRGRTSNSYEQYV. The chain joins TRBV5-1 to TRBJ2-7; 11 bases line up with TRBD1. CDR1 SGHRS and CDR2 YFSETQ come from the germline V gene. With 3 bases clipped from V and 0 bases from J, the junction kept 23 bases outside the gene matches. This CDR3 comprises 22 residues.

This clonotype has just a few counts. The chain couples TRBV12-3 or TRBV12-4 to TRBJ2-1, with TRBD2 identical over 9 bases. With 7 bases clipped from V and 0 bases from J, the junction kept 4 bases outside the gene matches. The CDR3 sequence is 15 residues long. The DNA of the CDR3 is TGTGCCAGCATCCTTAGCGGGAGCTCCTACAATGAGCAGTTCTTC. Translation gives CASILSGSSYNEQFF.

The rearrangement links TRBV5-1 to TRBJ2-5; a weak D match, TRBD2 (5 bases). The germline gives CDR1 SGHRS, CDR2 YFSETQ. Trimming removed 1 base from V and 9 bases from J, with 13 bases in between. The CDR3 is 13 amino acids. The CDR3 DNA reads TGCGCCAGCAGCTTGCCACCAGGAGCGGCCCAGTACTTC. Its translation is CASSLPPGAAQYF.

The CDR3 protein is CSARSGGQYNEQFF. The CDR3, as DNA: TGCAGTGCTCGAAGCGGGGGGCAATACAATGAGCAGTTCTTC. This rearrangement joins TRBV20-1 to TRBJ2-1, with 9 bases lining up with TRBD2. This CDR3 has 14 amino acids. V was clipped by 5 bases and J by 4 bases; unmatched bases: 6. CDR1 is DFQATT, CDR2 SNEGSKA, per germline (reference sequence).

This sequence joins TRBV19 and TRBJ2-1; 8 bases line up with TRBD2. Losses at the gene ends were 5 bases for V and 6 bases for J; bases not matched to a gene: 6. The CDR3 consists of 14 residues. The V gene's germline CDR1 is LNHDA and CDR2 SQIVND (reference sequence). The CDR3 sequence is CASSYGTSPNEQFF. DNA of the CDR3: TGTGCCAGTAGTTATGGGACTAGTCCCAATGAGCAGTTCTTC. Based on the CDR3 plus reference TRBV19 and TRBJ2-1, the full variable domain is DGGITQSPKYLFRKEGQNVTLSCEQNLNHDAMYWYRQDPGQGLRLIYYSQIVNDFQKGDIAEGYSVSREKKESFPLTVTSAQKNPTAFYLCASSYGTSPNEQFFGPGTRLTVL.

Here the CDR3 DNA reads TGTGCCATCAGTTCCGGGACTGCACCTGGCGAGCAGTACTTC. This sequence encodes CAISSGTAPGEQYF. The chain recombines TRBV10-3 with TRBJ2-7, with a weak D call TRBD2 (6 bases). The V end lost 5 bases, the J end lost 6 bases, and 17 bases lay between the germline ends. From germline, CDR1 is ENHRY and CDR2 SYGVKD. The CDR3 spans 14 residues.

This rearrangement joins TRBV7-9 to TRBJ2-3, with 9 nucleotides matching TRBD2. The V gene's germline CDR1 is SEHNR and CDR2 FQNEAQ (reference sequence). The CDR3 consists of 15 residues. After removal of 2 bases from V and 6 bases from J, the junction contained 6 bases not matched to a gene. The CDR3 DNA is TGTGCCAGCAGCTTATTAATAGCGGGAGCGGATACGCAGTATTTT. Its protein is CASSLLIAGADTQYF.